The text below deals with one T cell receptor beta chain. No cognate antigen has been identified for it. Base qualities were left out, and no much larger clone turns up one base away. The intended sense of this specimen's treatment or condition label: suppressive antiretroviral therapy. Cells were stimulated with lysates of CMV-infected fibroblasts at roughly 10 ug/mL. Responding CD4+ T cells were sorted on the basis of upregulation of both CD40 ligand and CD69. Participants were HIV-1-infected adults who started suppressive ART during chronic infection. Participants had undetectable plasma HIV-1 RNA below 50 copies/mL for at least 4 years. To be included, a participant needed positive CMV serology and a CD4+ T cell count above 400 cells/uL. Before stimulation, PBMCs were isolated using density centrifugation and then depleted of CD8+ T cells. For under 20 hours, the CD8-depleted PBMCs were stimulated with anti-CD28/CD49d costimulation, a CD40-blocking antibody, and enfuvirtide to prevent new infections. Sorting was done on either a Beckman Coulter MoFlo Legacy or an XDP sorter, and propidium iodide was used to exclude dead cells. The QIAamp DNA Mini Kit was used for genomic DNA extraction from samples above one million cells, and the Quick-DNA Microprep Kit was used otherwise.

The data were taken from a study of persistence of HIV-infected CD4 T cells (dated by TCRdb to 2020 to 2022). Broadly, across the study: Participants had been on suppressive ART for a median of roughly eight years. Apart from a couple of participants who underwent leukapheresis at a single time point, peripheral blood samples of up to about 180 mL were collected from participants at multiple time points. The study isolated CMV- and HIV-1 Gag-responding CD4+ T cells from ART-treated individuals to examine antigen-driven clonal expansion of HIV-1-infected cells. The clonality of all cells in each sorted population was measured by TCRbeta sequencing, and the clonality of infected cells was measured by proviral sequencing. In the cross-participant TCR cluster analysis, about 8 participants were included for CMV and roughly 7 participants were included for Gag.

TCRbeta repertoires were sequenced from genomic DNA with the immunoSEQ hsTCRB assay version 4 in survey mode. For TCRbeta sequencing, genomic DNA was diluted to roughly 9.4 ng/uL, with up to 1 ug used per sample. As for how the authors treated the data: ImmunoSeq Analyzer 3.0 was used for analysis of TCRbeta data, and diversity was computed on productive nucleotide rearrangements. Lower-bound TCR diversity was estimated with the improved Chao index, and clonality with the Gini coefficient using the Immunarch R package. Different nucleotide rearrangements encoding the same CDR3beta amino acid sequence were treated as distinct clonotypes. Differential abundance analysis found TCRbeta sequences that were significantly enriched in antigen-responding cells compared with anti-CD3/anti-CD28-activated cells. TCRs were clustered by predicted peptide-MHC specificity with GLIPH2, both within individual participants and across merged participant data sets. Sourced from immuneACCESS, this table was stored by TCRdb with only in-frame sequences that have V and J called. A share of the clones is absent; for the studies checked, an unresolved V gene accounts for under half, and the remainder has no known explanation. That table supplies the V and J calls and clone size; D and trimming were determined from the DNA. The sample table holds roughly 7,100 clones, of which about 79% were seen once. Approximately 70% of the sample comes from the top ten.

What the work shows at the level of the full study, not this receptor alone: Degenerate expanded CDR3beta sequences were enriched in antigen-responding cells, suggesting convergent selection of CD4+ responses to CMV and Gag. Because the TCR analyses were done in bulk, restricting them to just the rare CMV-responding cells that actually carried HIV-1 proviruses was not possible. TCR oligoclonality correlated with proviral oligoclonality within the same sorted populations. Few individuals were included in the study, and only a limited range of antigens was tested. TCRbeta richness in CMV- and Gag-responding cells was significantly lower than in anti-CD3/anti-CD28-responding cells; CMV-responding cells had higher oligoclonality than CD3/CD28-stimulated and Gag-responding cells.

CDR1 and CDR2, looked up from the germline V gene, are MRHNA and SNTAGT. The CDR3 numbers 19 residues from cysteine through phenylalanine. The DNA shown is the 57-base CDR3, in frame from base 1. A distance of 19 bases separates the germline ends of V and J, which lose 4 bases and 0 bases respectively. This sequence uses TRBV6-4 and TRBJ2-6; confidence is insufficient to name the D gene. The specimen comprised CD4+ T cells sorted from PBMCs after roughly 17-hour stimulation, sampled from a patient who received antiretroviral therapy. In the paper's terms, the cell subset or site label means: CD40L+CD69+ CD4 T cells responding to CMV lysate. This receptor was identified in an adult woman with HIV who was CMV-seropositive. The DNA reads TGTGCCAGCAGTGGAACCGTGTGGCAGGTAATCTCTGGGGCCAACGTCCTGACTTTC. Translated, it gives CASSGTVWQVISGANVLTF.